This paragraph covers one TCR beta chain sequence. Produced via immunoSEQ multiplex PCR; TCRdb's table is partial and in-frame only. The sample carries 97,000 or so clones, 84% recorded once. Germline CDR1 is SGHKS and CDR2 is YYEKEE (reference sequence). This CDR3 comprises 14 residues. The V gene end was trimmed by 2 bases and the J gene end by 12 bases; junction bases not matched to a gene: 10. This sample was taken from a study of blood T cell repertoires in COVID-19. As for the study in general: Samples came from the United States, Italy and Spain, spanning acute and convalescent COVID-19. PBMCs, B-cell-depleted T cells, or T cells provided the cDNA or gDNA that made up the material.

The clonotype was recovered from a human donor in a cohort sampled during active COVID-19. The V and J genes are TRBV5-5 and TRBJ2-1, with 8 bases lining up with TRBD2. Sequences were obtained from peripheral blood. The CDR3 DNA reads as TGTGCCAGCAGCTTTAGCGGGGATGCTGGCGGGCAGTTCTTC. Translating gives CASSFSGDAGGQFF.